Listed here are 30 T cell receptor beta chains from one sample, sequenced in a study of blood T cell repertoires in COVID-19 (dated by TCRdb to 2020 to 2022). The receptor library was made with the immunoSEQ multiplex PCR assay. TCRdb's version of the immuneACCESS table is confined to in-frame rearrangements and falls short of the full clone set. An unresolved V gene accounts for under half of the shortfall where checked; the remainder is of unknown origin. The sample data list 100,000 to 150,000 clones, and approximately 74% of these were observed just once. The ten largest clonotypes hold approximately 2% of the sample. Sequencing used peripheral blood. Receptors originate from a woman in her sixties or seventies with acute or convalescent COVID-19.

The CDR3 DNA sequence: TGTGCCAGCAGCCCGTCGGCTGCAGCGGCGAACACCGGGGAGCTGTTTTTT. Translating it yields CASSPSAAAANTGELFF. The rearrangement joins TRBV11-3 to TRBJ2-2, with D maybe TRBD2 (5 bases). The V gene's germline CDR1 is SGHNT and CDR2 YENEEA. This CDR3 region has 17 residues. V lost 5 bases and J 0 bases, leaving 16 bases between the germline ends.

This clone showed up just once. The genes are TRBV11-2 and TRBJ1-2; D gene uncertain. Germline CDR1 reads SGHAT; CDR2 reads FQNNGV. Between the trimmed V and J ends, which lost 0 bases and 7 bases, there was a span of 15 bases. The CDR3 covers 15 residues. The CDR3 DNA reads TGTGCCAGCAGCTTAGATGGAGGAGCTCTCGGTGGCTACACCTTC. Residues: CASSLDGGALGGYTF.

The rearrangement links TRBV21-1 to TRBJ1-5; the D call of TRBD1 is as the table states it, not checked on the DNA. TRBV21-1 is tagged as a pseudogene. The CDR3 contains 15 residues. CDR3 sequence reads: CASSKSHRGNQPQHF. CDR3 DNA sequence: TGTGCCAGCAGCAAAAGCCACAGGGGGAATCAGCCCCAGCATTTT.

The V call is TRBV19, the J call TRBJ2-2; 7 bases map to TRBD1. Germline CDR1 LNHDA, CDR2 SQIVND (reference sequence). The CDR3 runs 15 residues. V lost 0 bases and J lost 4; bases outside the gene matches: 2. The CDR3 DNA reads TGTGCCAGTAGTATAGAGCCAGGGGGCACCGGGGAGCTGTTTTTT. Amino acids: CASSIEPGGTGELFF.

This chain joins TRBV10-3 and TRBJ2-4; possible D gene TRBD1, 6 bases. Germline V gives CDR1 ENHRY, CDR2 SYGVKD. The V gene lost 0 bases and the J gene lost 7 bases, with 10 bases spanning the gap. The CDR3 is 14 amino acids. The CDR3 sequence is CAISESPRGNIQYF. The CDR3 region has the DNA TGTGCCATCAGTGAGTCACCCAGGGGCAACATTCAGTACTTC.

The chain carries TRBV5-4 and TRBJ2-4, with 8 bases fitting TRBD1. Germline values: CDR1 SGHNT, CDR2 YYREEE (reference sequence). The CDR3 has 12 residues. V shed 0 bases, J shed 12 bases, and the junction held 2 bases outside the gene matches. CDR3 protein: CASSLARGPQYF. CDR3 DNA: TGTGCCAGCAGCTTGGCCAGGGGGCCTCAGTACTTC.

In this sample, this clone turned up once. DNA for the CDR3: TGTGCCAGCGGGGACAGGCCGGAGGGGGAGCTGTTTTTT. It encodes CASGDRPEGELFF. The gene calls are TRBV2 and TRBJ2-2; TRBD1 matches 8 bases. With V trimmed by 8 bases and J by 8 bases, 7 bases remained unmatched. CDR1 and CDR2 from the germline V gene are SNHLY and FYNNEI. This CDR3 region has 13 residues.

The chain couples TRBV19 to TRBJ1-4; D unresolved. Germline V lookup: CDR1 LNHDA, CDR2 SQIVND (reference sequence). Trimming took off 5 bases at V and 6 bases at J, with 10 bases between the two ends. This CDR3 has 13 amino acids. The CDR3 nucleotides read TGTGCCAGTAGTGTCCTGCAGGATGAAAAACTGTTTTTT. Residues: CASSVLQDEKLFF.

This chain uses TRBV9 with TRBJ2-3; D perhaps matches TRBD1 (6 bases). The CDR3 runs to 14 residues. Trimming stripped 0 bases from V and 1 base from J, with 6 bases between. Germline loops: CDR1 SGDLS, CDR2 YYNGEE. In DNA form, the CDR3 reads TGTGCCAGCAGCGTAGAGGGGGGCACAGATACGCAGTATTTT. Translation: CASSVEGGTDTQYF. Looking up the rest from reference TRBV9 and TRBJ2-3 gives the full variable domain: DSGVTQTPKHLITATGQRVTLRCSPRSGDLSVYWYQQSLDQGLQFLIQYYNGEERAKGNILERFSAQQFPDLHSELNLSSLELGDSALYFCASSVEGGTDTQYFGPGTRLTVL.

The chain recombines TRBV4-3 with TRBJ1-2, with 7 bases that match TRBD1. The CDR3 is 15 residues long. Germline V gene data show CDR1 as LGHNA and CDR2 as YSLEER. The V and J ends lost 0 bases and 5 bases, in that order; junction bases with no gene match: 6. The CDR3 is CASSQEKGATYGYTF. For the CDR3, the DNA is TGCGCCAGCAGCCAAGAGAAGGGGGCGACTTATGGCTACACCTTC.

The V and J genes are TRBV5-6 and TRBJ2-1, with TRBD2 matching 8 bases. Looked up from germline, CDR1 is SGHDT and CDR2 is YYEEEE. Trimming took 2 bases from V and 3 from J; bases not matched to a gene: 4. This CDR3 spans 15 amino acids. CDR3 sequence: CASSLAGALYNEQFF. The DNA of the CDR3 is TGTGCCAGCAGCTTAGCGGGGGCCCTCTACAATGAGCAGTTCTTC.

V is TRBV23-1 and J is TRBJ1-2, with 8 bases lining up with TRBD1. TRBV23-1 counts as an open reading frame of uncertain function. The ends lost 3 bases at V and 7 bases at J; junction bases unmatched: 10. The CDR3 runs 15 residues. The CDR3 is CASSHHDRGGGGYTF. CDR3 DNA sequence: TGCGCCAGCAGTCATCATGACAGGGGAGGGGGTGGCTACACCTTC.

V usage is TRBV6-5 and J usage is TRBJ1-6; D is unclear. The germline gives CDR1 MNHEY, CDR2 SVGAGI. V was shortened by 6 bases and J by 8 bases, with 8 bases between the two germline ends. The CDR3 is made up of 12 amino acids. CDR3 loop: CASSLGDSPLHF. The CDR3 bases are TGTGCCAGCAGCCTTGGAGATTCACCCCTCCACTTT.

The chain combines TRBV19 with TRBJ2-4; 16 nucleotides line up with TRBD2. After removal of 3 bases from V and 1 base from J, the junction contained 3 bases not matched to a gene. Germline V lookup: CDR1 LNHDA, CDR2 SQIVND (reference sequence). The CDR3 has 18 amino acids. CDR3 protein: CASSMGLAGGPAKNIQYF. The DNA for the CDR3 is TGTGCCAGTAGTATGGGACTAGCGGGAGGGCCGGCCAAAAACATTCAGTACTTC.

J is TRBJ2-6 and V is TRBV3-1 (or the pseudogene TRBV3-2), with TRBD2 matching 10 bases. The CDR3 length is 18 residues. V lost 4 bases, J lost 0 bases, and 6 bases stayed unmatched. Looked up from germline, CDR1 is LGHDT and CDR2 is YNNKEL (reference sequence). In nucleotides, the CDR3 is TGTGCCAGCAGCCCACGACTAGCGGGCCCCTCTGGGGCCAACGTCCTGACTTTC. This encodes CASSPRLAGPSGANVLTF.

The genes are TRBV6-6 and TRBJ2-1, with 9 nucleotides matching TRBD2. V was clipped by 5 bases and J by 2 bases; unmatched bases: 1. The CDR3 is 14 residues long. Looked up from germline, CDR1 is MNHNY and CDR2 is SVGAGI (reference sequence). The CDR3 loop reads CASSSGRPYNEQFF. CDR3 nucleotide sequence: TGTGCCAGCAGTAGCGGGAGGCCCTACAATGAGCAGTTCTTC.

In its sample, this clone was seen once. The J gene is TRBJ1-3, the V gene TRBV4-3; D is ambiguous. The CDR3 extends over 15 amino acids. The germline V gene encodes CDR1 LGHNA and CDR2 YSLEER. V was shortened by 4 bases and J by 2 bases, with 12 bases between the two germline ends. The CDR3 spells CASSPDLITGNTIYF. CDR3 in DNA: TGCGCCAGCAGCCCCGATCTAATTACTGGAAACACCATATATTTT.

The chain has TRBV11-3 and TRBJ1-1; 7 bases match TRBD1. Per germline, CDR1 SGHNT and CDR2 YENEEA. The CDR3 contains 15 residues. The V gene end was trimmed by 5 bases and the J gene end by 1 base; junction bases not matched to a gene: 7. The CDR3 sequence is CASSADGDRNTEAFF. CDR3 coding DNA: TGTGCCAGCAGCGCTGACGGGGACAGGAACACTGAAGCTTTCTTT. Based on the CDR3 plus reference TRBV11-3 and TRBJ1-1, the full variable domain is EAGVVQSPRYKIIEKKQPVAFWCNPISGHNTLYWYLQNLGQGPELLIRYENEEAVDDSQLPKDRFSAERLKGVDSTLKIQPAELGDSAVYLCASSADGDRNTEAFFGQGTRLTVV.

The V gene is TRBV19, the J gene TRBJ2-2; 9 positions agree with TRBD2. CDR1 LNHDA and CDR2 SQIVND come from the germline V gene (reference sequence). CDR3 size: 17 residues. V lost 7 bases and J lost 7; bases outside the gene matches: 16. In DNA, the CDR3 is TGTGCCAGTACCCCAGGCGGGTGGACTAGCGTGAGCGGGGAGCTGTTTTTT. Translating it yields CASTPGGWTSVSGELFF. Using reference TRBV19 and TRBJ2-2 for the parts outside the CDR3, the full variable domain is DGGITQSPKYLFRKEGQNVTLSCEQNLNHDAMYWYRQDPGQGLRLIYYSQIVNDFQKGDIAEGYSVSREKKESFPLTVTSAQKNPTAFYLCASTPGGWTSVSGELFFGEGSRLTVL.

J is TRBJ2-3 and V is TRBV11-2, with D maybe TRBD2 (6 bases). Between the trimmed V and J ends, which lost 0 bases and 2 bases, there was a span of 15 bases. The CDR3 runs 17 residues. Per the germline V gene, CDR1 is SGHAT and CDR2 is FQNNGV. The DNA for the CDR3 is TGTGCCAGCAGCTTAGATGGGGTTTCGGGACTCACAGATACGCAGTATTTT. Translating it yields CASSLDGVSGLTDTQYF. The whole variable domain, filled in from reference TRBV11-2 and TRBJ2-3, reads EAGVAQSPRYKIIEKRQSVAFWCNPISGHATLYWYQQILGQGPKLLIQFQNNGVVDDSQLPKDRFSAERLKGVDSTLKIQPAKLEDSAVYLCASSLDGVSGLTDTQYFGPGTRLTVL.

The rearrangement links TRBV19 to TRBJ2-1; TRBD2 aligns across 10 bases. In germline, CDR1 is LNHDA, CDR2 SQIVND (reference sequence). The CDR3 spans 14 residues. The V gene end was trimmed by 7 bases and the J gene end by 6 bases; junction bases not matched to a gene: 6. CDR3 sequence reads: CASKALAGVNEQFF. The CDR3 DNA reads as TGTGCCAGTAAAGCCCTAGCGGGAGTCAATGAGCAGTTCTTC. Complete variable domain (other parts from reference TRBV19 and TRBJ2-1): DGGITQSPKYLFRKEGQNVTLSCEQNLNHDAMYWYRQDPGQGLRLIYYSQIVNDFQKGDIAEGYSVSREKKESFPLTVTSAQKNPTAFYLCASKALAGVNEQFFGPGTRLTVL.

This rearrangement joins TRBV11-3 to TRBJ2-3, with TRBD2 matching 8 bases. Germline CDR1 is SGHNT and CDR2 is YENEEA. The CDR3 loop spans 17 amino acids. V was pared by 1 base and J by 2 bases, with 8 bases of the junction left unmatched. The CDR3 coding sequence is TGTGCCAGCAGCTTAGGAGGAGGCGGGGGGAACACAGATACGCAGTATTTT. It translates to CASSLGGGGGNTDTQYF. The complete variable domain, with remaining parts taken from reference TRBV11-3 and TRBJ2-3, reads EAGVVQSPRYKIIEKKQPVAFWCNPISGHNTLYWYLQNLGQGPELLIRYENEEAVDDSQLPKDRFSAERLKGVDSTLKIQPAELGDSAVYLCASSLGGGGGNTDTQYFGPGTRLTVL.

This clone was observed a single time. This chain links TRBV11-3 with TRBJ2-1; D uncertain. This CDR3 region has 15 residues. V lost 5 bases to trimming and J lost 2 bases, with 13 bases between them. Germline V gene data show CDR1 as SGHNT and CDR2 as YENEEA. The CDR3 is CASSDPGTPYNEQFF. CDR3 bases: TGTGCCAGCAGCGATCCCGGTACTCCCTACAATGAGCAGTTCTTC.

This clone has a single count. A junction end diverges from the germline sequence, so it may reflect a read error. The CDR3 spells CASRLGGILTHEQYF. The CDR3 bases are TGTGCCAGCAGATTGGGGGGCATCCTGACCCACGAGCAGTACTTC. The genes are TRBV5-5 and TRBJ2-7; D is possibly TRBD1 or TRBD2 (6 bases each). The CDR3 consists of 15 residues. Germline assignment: CDR1 SGHKS and CDR2 YYEKEE (reference sequence). Full variable domain (outside the CDR3, taken from reference TRBV5-5 and TRBJ2-7): DAGVTQSPTHLIKTRGQQVTLRCSPISGHKSVSWYQQVLGQGPQFIFQYYEKEERGRGNFPDRFSARQFPNYSSELNVNALLLGDSALYLCASRLGGILTHEQYFGPGTRLTVT.

The J gene is TRBJ1-2, the V gene TRBV6-5; D is unresolved. Germline-derived CDR1 and CDR2 are MNHEY and SVGAGI. The CDR3 covers 14 residues. V was pared by 6 bases and J by 4 bases, with 15 bases between. The CDR3 spells CASRPRTEPYGYTF. DNA of the CDR3: TGTGCCAGCAGACCCCGGACTGAACCCTATGGCTACACCTTC.

This clone was detected a few times. J is TRBJ2-7 and V is TRBV3-1 (or the pseudogene TRBV3-2), with D tentatively TRBD2 (5 bases). The V and J ends lost 1 base and 0 bases respectively, with 7 bases between them. This CDR3 is 14 amino acids long. Germline CDR1 and CDR2: LGHDT and YNNKEL (reference sequence). The CDR3 spells CASSQVEGSYEQYF. The CDR3 DNA is TGTGCCAGCAGCCAAGTTGAGGGCTCCTACGAGCAGTACTTC.

V gene TRBV10-3 combines with J gene TRBJ1-2; D possibly corresponds to TRBD1 (5 bases). There are 17 residues in the CDR3. Germline CDR1 reads ENHRY; CDR2 reads SYGVKD. V dropped 0 bases and J dropped 2 bases, with 16 bases sitting between them. The CDR3 DNA follows: TGTGCCATCAGTGAGTCGGTCTTGGCCGGGGGGAACTATGGCTACACCTTC. Protein: CAISESVLAGGNYGYTF.

The chain is built from TRBV7-6 and TRBJ2-7; 9 bases agree with TRBD2. Looked up from germline, CDR1 is SGHVS and CDR2 is FNYEAQ. J lost 1 base, V lost 1 base, and 2 bases had no gene match. The CDR3 spans 15 residues. The CDR3 nucleotides read TGTGCCAGCAGCTTAGATAGCGGGAGTTCCTACGAGCAGTACTTC. Amino acid sequence: CASSLDSGSSYEQYF.

CDR3 nucleotides: TGTGCCAGCAGCTTCGGCGGGAGAGGGAATGAGCAGTTCTTC. Translation: CASSFGGRGNEQFF. The chain links TRBV11-3 to TRBJ2-1, with TRBD2 identical over 7 bases. Germline CDR1 and CDR2: SGHNT and YENEEA. The length of the CDR3 is 14 residues. The V and J ends lost 3 bases and 7 bases, in that order; junction bases with no gene match: 6.

The chain recombines TRBV10-3 with TRBJ1-1, with D tentatively TRBD1 (5 bases). Germline loops: CDR1 ENHRY, CDR2 SYGVKD. The ends were cut back, 11 bases at V and 0 bases at J, with 19 bases in the middle. The length of the CDR3 is 15 residues. The CDR3 DNA reads TGTGCCGTATCTCGAGGACATTTGATGAACACTGAAGCTTTCTTT. Translating gives CAVSRGHLMNTEAFF.